The TCR beta chain described here comes from a study of blood T cell repertoires in COVID-19 (dated by TCRdb to the early 2020s). Broadly, across the study: Samples covering the acute and convalescent phases of COVID-19 were provided by collaborators in the United States, Italy and Spain. The material from the prospective study consisted of cDNA or gDNA derived from T cells, B-cell-depleted T cells, or PBMCs. Deeply sampled blood TCRbeta repertoires from subjects exposed to, actively infected with, or recovered from COVID-19 were included in the dataset. The repertoires were made available in a free public database intended to serve as a resource for research on the immune response to SARS-CoV-2. The samples were drawn from the first 160 participants of the ongoing ImmuneRACE study and from 1,254 subjects provided by 6 global collaborators. The sample metadata nearly always contained a de-identified subject ID, COVID-19 status, age in years and sex. Where HLA class I and class II types were available, the types were taken from metadata supplied by the sample provider, not from assay-based typing. On the study overall, not on this receptor specifically: Clinical and demographic metadata were provided uncurated, with the amount varying by source and participant.

The immunoSEQ Assay, a bias-controlled multiplex PCR, was used to amplify TCRbeta CDR3 regions from genomic DNA. Under the source paper's analysis protocol: The number of nucleated cells in each sample was estimated by amplification of reference gene primers within the assay. To quantify the absolute abundance of each unique TCRbeta CDR3 rearrangement, sequence reads were collapsed and filtered. Productive Simpson clonality was computed per sample as the square root of Simpson's diversity index over productive rearrangements. The source is immuneACCESS, and TCRdb retained only in-frame sequences with V and J called. Part of the clones is not carried over; for the studies checked, unresolved V genes explain less than half of this, and the remainder is unexplained. The V and J calls and the clone size are those of that table, but D and trimming were determined from the DNA. The sample table lists about 390,000 clones, around nine tenths of them with a count of one. The leading ten clones occupy approximately 10% of the sample.

Details on this clone: Its target antigen remains unknown. The sample holds no much larger clone one base away, and base qualities are not on file.

As encoded in the germline V gene, CDR1 is MNHNS while CDR2 is SASEGT. V was cut back by 2 bases and J by 0 bases, leaving a gap of 4 bases between them. The CDR3 holds 13 amino acids from the cysteine to the phenylalanine. Only CDR3 DNA is held: 39 bases, read in frame from base 1. Participants in the prospective study were enrolled through a virtual design, were aged about 18 to 100 years, and lived in 24 United States geographic areas. In the prospective study, participants were assigned to cohorts based on the clinical history participants reported in a screening survey and a study questionnaire. For ImmuneRACE Cohort 3, a participant was defined as recovered based on two consecutive negative NP/OP PCR tests, clearance by a healthcare professional, or resolution of symptoms. Mobile phlebotomists in the prospective study collected whole blood, serum and a nasopharyngeal or oropharyngeal swab from every participant. Over an approximately 2-month period, participants in the prospective study had the option of providing additional blood draws and questionnaires. Before DNA extraction, blood samples from the prospective study were shipped at room temperature or frozen.

Source material: PBMCs or T cells enriched from blood (not recorded which). This receptor was taken from a woman aged 50 to 60 who had recovered from COVID-19. The V and J genes are TRBV6-1 and TRBJ1-1; the D gene is unclear. The DNA sequence is TGTGCCAGCAGTGAACAGGTGAACACTGAAGCTTTCTTT. Its product reads: CASSEQVNTEAFF.